One and the same sample provided the 9 T cell receptor beta chains below, sequenced in a study of T cells in Graves' hyperthyroidism and ophthalmopathy. Template material for amplifying TCR beta CDR3 regions consisted of RNA transcripts. The HTBI set primed first-round TCR CDR3 RT-PCR. TCRdb recomputed calls from the multiplex PCR reads with MiXCR, one row per CDR3 protein. In the table there are 350,000 or so distinct CDR3 sequences, 15% to 20% of which are singletons. The sequencing input was blood. The receptors stem from a woman aged 50 to 65 with Graves' hyperthyroidism.

A remark on this clonotype: This sequence may be a read error, since a much larger clone differs from it by one base. The chain combines TRBV2 with TRBJ1-5, with D perhaps TRBD1 (6 bases). Trimming shortened V by 10 bases and J by 4 bases, and 17 bases separated the two germline ends. The CDR3 loop spans 14 amino acids. Germline CDR1 and CDR2: SNHLY and FYNNEI. The CDR3 nucleotides are TGTGCCAACAATACAGGGATCGAGAATCAGCCCCAGCATTTT. Translation: CANNTGIENQPQHF.

The chain employs TRBV20-1 and TRBJ2-1; TRBD2 agrees at 7 bases. The CDR3 is 14 amino acids. V was clipped by 6 bases and J by 4 bases; unmatched bases: 9. Per the germline V gene, CDR1 is DFQATT and CDR2 is SNEGSKA (reference sequence). CDR3 protein: CSASGGVRYNEQFF. As DNA, the CDR3 is TGCAGTGCGAGTGGGGGGGTAAGGTACAATGAGCAGTTCTTC.

This clonotype was observed many times. This chain connects TRBV28 to TRBJ1-2; D is undetermined. The germline V gene encodes CDR1 MDHEN and CDR2 SYDVKM. CDR3 length: 13 residues. V lost 7 bases and J 4 bases, leaving 13 bases between the germline ends. As DNA, the CDR3 is TGTGCCAGCACCCCCCACGGCAGCTATGGCTACACCTTC. This codes for CASTPHGSYGYTF.

This clonotype showed up many times. The chain carries TRBV5-1 and TRBJ2-7; 8 positions match TRBD1. Germline V gives CDR1 SGHRS, CDR2 YFSETQ. V lost 0 bases, J lost 4 bases, and 6 bases stayed unmatched. The CDR3 extends over 15 amino acids. CDR3 sequence reads: CASSLEAGGMYEQYV. The CDR3 DNA reads TGCGCCAGCAGCTTGGAAGCAGGGGGCATGTACGAGCAGTACGTC.

The chain is built from TRBV27 and TRBJ2-7, with D possibly TRBD1 on 8 matching bases. The CDR3 has 15 residues. Trimming left V 2 bases short and J 0 bases short, with 11 bases between. CDR1 and CDR2 from the germline V gene are MNHEY and SMNVEV (reference sequence). The CDR3 protein is CASSLSGTGSYEQYF. CDR3 DNA: TGTGCCAGCAGTTTAAGCGGGACAGGCTCCTACGAGCAGTACTTC.

A note on this clonotype: This clone may be a read error of a much larger clone one base away. The chain has TRBV12-3 or TRBV12-4 and TRBJ1-1, with D unclear. The CDR3 has 13 amino acids. The CDR3 protein is CASSLHGSTEALF. The CDR3 nucleotides read TGTGCCAGCAGTTTACATGGGAGCACTGAAGCTCTCTTT.

This clonotype was seen only once. The chain couples TRBV3-1 to TRBJ2-3; 9 bases line up with TRBD1. The germline V gene encodes CDR1 LGHDT and CDR2 YNNKEL (reference sequence). This CDR3 region has 15 residues. Trimming removed 6 bases from V and 2 bases from J; junction bases left unmatched: 6. In DNA, the CDR3 is TGTGCCAGCAGTCGGACAGGGGAGTACACAGATACGCAGTATTTT. Its protein product is CASSRTGEYTDTQYF.

With respect to this clonotype: A much larger clone is a single base away; this may be a read error. This chain connects TRBV5-6 to TRBJ2-1, with 10 bases identical to TRBD2. Unmatched junction bases numbered 14, after V lost 0 bases and J lost 11 bases. This CDR3 comprises 17 residues. Germline assignment: CDR1 SGHDT and CDR2 YYEEEE. CDR3 DNA sequence: TGTGCCAGCAGCTTGGGGTGGACTAGCGGAGCCTCCACTAAGCAGTTCTTC. Protein: CASSLGWTSGASTKQFF.

The chain employs TRBV20-1 and TRBJ2-1, with 11 bases lining up with TRBD2. The germline gives CDR1 DFQATT, CDR2 SNEGSKA (reference sequence). The CDR3 sequence is 15 residues long. Unmatched junction bases numbered 8, after V lost 6 bases and J lost 4 bases. CDR3 in DNA: TGCAGTGCAACCGACCCTAGCGGGGGGTACAATGAGCAGTTCTTC. It yields the protein CSATDPSGGYNEQFF.